The 27 T cell receptor beta chains below were found in one sample sequenced in a study of CD8+ T cells in alopecia areata. Following extraction, RNA underwent reverse transcription to cDNA, which served as the sequencing template. Here immunoSEQ multiplex PCR was the method, and the copy in TCRdb shows in-frame clones only, minus some. The top ten hold around 20% of the sample, which has 100,000 to 150,000 clones, 49% seen once. This material consisted of CD8+ T cells sorted from blood, taken at week 0. Receptor source: a human donor with alopecia areata.

V gene TRBV9 combines with J gene TRBJ2-7; D ambiguous. Per germline, CDR1 SGDLS and CDR2 YYNGEE. V was cut by 1 base and J by 7 bases, with 12 bases left in between. CDR3 length: 13 residues. The CDR3 sequence is CASSVRMMGEQYF. The CDR3 region has the DNA TGTGCCAGCAGCGTACGTATGATGGGTGAGCAGTACTTC.

The V and J genes are TRBV5-1 and TRBJ1-2, with D possibly TRBD1 on 6 matching bases. Germline V lookup: CDR1 SGHRS, CDR2 YFSETQ. This CDR3 comprises 16 residues. The V end was cut by 1 base, the J end by 2 bases, with 15 bases between. CDR3 sequence reads: CASSLTPWDKNYGYTF. The DNA of the CDR3 is TGCGCCAGCAGCTTGACCCCATGGGACAAGAACTATGGCTACACCTTC.

CDR3 loop: CASSQDGGTERDYEQYF. CDR3 bases: TGCGCCAGCAGCCAAGATGGGGGGACAGAGCGAGACTACGAGCAGTACTTC. This chain uses TRBV4-1 with TRBJ2-7, with D maybe TRBD1 (7 bases). This CDR3 is 17 amino acids long. Germline V CDR1 and CDR2: MGHRA, YSYEKL. Trimming removed 0 bases from V and 3 bases from J, with 18 bases in between.

The chain couples TRBV6-5 to TRBJ2-7, with D perhaps matching TRBD1 (6 bases). This CDR3 spans 14 amino acids. Germline CDR1 and CDR2: MNHEY and SVGAGI. V lost 2 bases, J lost 1 base, and 9 bases lay in between. CDR3 amino acids: CASSYTRGSYEQYF. The CDR3, as DNA: TGTGCCAGCAGTTACACCAGGGGATCCTACGAGCAGTACTTC.

A few counts support this clone. The gene calls are TRBV5-1 and TRBJ1-1; D gene ambiguous. Germline V lookup: CDR1 SGHRS, CDR2 YFSETQ. The CDR3 runs to 13 residues. V was pared by 1 base and J by 5 bases, with 9 bases between. The CDR3 spells CASSLWDNTEAFF. The CDR3 DNA follows: TGCGCCAGCAGCTTGTGGGATAATACTGAAGCTTTCTTT.

The rearrangement joins TRBV9 to TRBJ2-5; 12 bases align to TRBD1. CDR3 length equals 17 residues. The V segment lost 6 bases and the J segment 5 bases; nucleotides outside the gene matches: 14. The germline CDR1 and CDR2 sequences are SGDLS and YYNGEE. CDR3 nucleotides: TGTGCCAGCATAGCACATCTGGGACAGGGGGCTCGGGAGACCCAGTACTTC. Translation gives CASIAHLGQGARETQYF.

The chain carries TRBV27 and TRBJ2-2, with 8 nucleotides matching TRBD1. The CDR3 consists of 14 residues. V shed 10 bases, J shed 4 bases, and the junction held 8 bases outside the gene matches. Germline V gene lookup returns CDR1 MNHEY and CDR2 SMNVEV (reference sequence). CDR3 sequence (DNA): TGTGCCACCCTAGGACAGGGATTCACCGGGGAGCTGTTTTTT. Its translation is CATLGQGFTGELFF.

The CDR3: CSVGTETYNEQFF. The CDR3 nucleotides read TGCAGCGTAGGGACAGAGACCTACAATGAGCAGTTCTTC. This rearrangement joins TRBV29-1 to TRBJ2-1, with 7 nucleotides matching TRBD1. V dropped 6 bases and J dropped 2; count of bases not matched to a gene: 4. This CDR3 is built from 13 residues. Germline CDR1 and CDR2: SQVTM and ANQGSEA.

The CDR3 sequence: CAWSIGVHTEAFF. The DNA for the CDR3 is TGTGCCTGGAGTATCGGAGTACACACTGAAGCTTTCTTT. The chain has TRBV30 and TRBJ1-1; D uncertain. Looked up from germline, CDR1 is GTSNPN and CDR2 is SVGIG (reference sequence). Trimming cost V 2 bases and J 3 bases, with 10 bases left between them. The CDR3 sequence is 13 residues long.

The chain joins TRBV27 to TRBJ1-4, with D perhaps TRBD1 (6 bases). V lost 2 bases, J lost 8 bases, and 12 bases lay in between. The CDR3 extends over 14 amino acids. Per the germline V gene, CDR1 is MNHEY and CDR2 is SMNVEV (reference sequence). CDR3 protein: CASSLGTGKEKLFF. The DNA of the CDR3 is TGTGCCAGCAGTTTAGGCACAGGGAAGGAAAAACTGTTTTTT. Full variable domain (outside the CDR3, taken from reference TRBV27 and TRBJ1-4): EAQVTQNPRYLITVTGKKLTVTCSQNMNHEYMSWYRQDPGLGLRQIYYSMNVEVTDKGDVPEGYKVSRKEKRNFPLILESPSPNQTSLYFCASSLGTGKEKLFFGSGTQLSVL.

CDR3 residues: CSATGTTHEQYF. The CDR3 DNA is TGCAGCGCTACCGGGACAACGCACGAGCAGTACTTC. The V call is TRBV29-1, the J call TRBJ2-7, with a tentative D call TRBD1 (6 bases). The CDR3 has 12 amino acids. Germline CDR1 and CDR2: SQVTM and ANQGSEA. V was cut by 7 bases and J by 5 bases, with 15 bases left in between.

This clone was observed a handful of times. The genes are TRBV2 and TRBJ2-5, with D unresolved. Between the trimmed V and J ends, which lost 0 bases and 4 bases, there was a span of 21 bases. CDR3 length: 18 residues. In germline, CDR1 is SNHLY, CDR2 FYNNEI. The chain's CDR3 is CASSEADHPTASGETQYF. The DNA for the CDR3 is TGTGCCAGCAGTGAAGCGGACCATCCCACCGCGTCAGGAGAGACCCAGTACTTC.

The J gene is TRBJ2-1, the V gene TRBV27, with D possibly being TRBD2 (6 bases). Trimming pared 5 bases from V and 7 bases from J, leaving 24 bases between. This CDR3 is built from 17 residues. CDR1 is MNHEY and CDR2 is SMNVEV in the germline V gene (reference sequence). In DNA, the CDR3 is TGTGCCAGCAGTCCAAGACCTCCGGGACTCCTCCTGAATGAGCAGTTCTTC. Protein sequence: CASSPRPPGLLLNEQFF.

CDR3 residues: CASSEYGQETQYF. CDR3 DNA sequence: TGTGCCAGCAGTGAATATGGCCAAGAGACCCAGTACTTC. The chain joins TRBV25-1 to TRBJ2-5; no clear D gene. The CDR3 spans 13 residues. V was trimmed by 0 bases and J by 1 base, leaving 3 bases between them. Germline CDR1 is MGHDK and CDR2 is SYGVNS.

The CDR3 sequence: CASSVSRSGANVLTF. The CDR3 DNA follows: TGTGCCAGCAGCGTGAGTCGGTCTGGGGCCAACGTCCTGACTTTC. V gene TRBV9 combines with J gene TRBJ2-6, with D unclear. The germline V gene has CDR1 SGDLS and CDR2 YYNGEE. The CDR3 has 15 amino acids. Trimming left V 2 bases short and J 1 base short, with 7 bases between.

The V call is TRBV30, the J call TRBJ1-1; possibly TRBD1 for D (6 bases). The CDR3 totals 16 residues. Germline V gives CDR1 GTSNPN, CDR2 SVGIG (reference sequence). The germline V and J ends were trimmed by 2 bases and 0 bases, with 16 bases remaining between them. Written as DNA, the CDR3 is TGTGCCTGGAGTAGGGACATGATGGGCATGAACACTGAAGCTTTCTTT. Translation gives CAWSRDMMGMNTEAFF.

J is TRBJ2-7 and V is TRBV7-9; D could derive from TRBD1 or TRBD2 (5 bases each). This CDR3 contains 14 residues. Per the germline V gene, CDR1 is SEHNR and CDR2 is FQNEAQ (reference sequence). V was clipped by 1 base and J by 2 bases, with 9 bases between them. The CDR3 loop is CASSLGDGTYEQYF. The CDR3 nucleotides are TGTGCCAGCAGCTTAGGGGACGGAACCTACGAGCAGTACTTC.

CDR3 sequence (DNA): TGTGCCACCAGCAGAGATAGCGGGGGGGCTGAGACCCAGTACTTC. Translation: CATSRDSGGAETQYF. This chain uses TRBV15 with TRBJ2-5; 11 nucleotides match TRBD2. The CDR3 is 15 amino acids. Germline CDR1 is LNHNV and CDR2 is YYDKDF (reference sequence). The V segment lost 0 bases and the J segment 5 bases; nucleotides outside the gene matches: 2.

With regard to this clone: One end of the junction is discordant with germline, which a read error may explain. This chain links TRBV7-7 with TRBJ2-7, with a tentative D call TRBD1 (5 bases). Germline V gene lookup returns CDR1 SSHAT and CDR2 FNYEAQ (reference sequence). The CDR3 sequence is 13 residues long. The CDR3 DNA sequence: TGTGCTAGCAGCTTCGGGCAGGGCTACGAGCAGTACTTC. Protein: CASSFGQGYEQYF. The variable domain in full, with the rest retrieved from reference TRBV7-7 and TRBJ2-7, is GAGVSQSPRYKVTKRGQDVTLRCDPISSHATLYWYQQALGQGPEFLTYFNYEAQPDKSGLPSDRFSAERPEGSISTLTIQRTEQRDSAMYRCASSFGQGYEQYFGPGTRLTVT.

The V gene is TRBV7-9, the J gene TRBJ2-7; D might be TRBD2 (6 bases). With 0 bases removed from V and 5 bases from J, the gap between germline ends came to 14 bases. The CDR3 covers 15 residues. Germline-derived CDR1 and CDR2 are SEHNR and FQNEAQ (reference sequence). For the CDR3, the DNA is TGTGCCAGCAGCTTAGCGGAGGGTTTGATCAACGAGCAGTACTTC. Translated: CASSLAEGLINEQYF.

This clone was counted between two and nine times. This chain's CDR3 is CASSQDGQAFTYEQYF. The CDR3 bases are TGCGCCAGCAGCCAAGATGGGCAGGCTTTCACCTACGAGCAGTACTTC. V and J are TRBV4-1 and TRBJ2-7; no clear D gene. Looked up from germline, CDR1 is MGHRA and CDR2 is YSYEKL. Trimming removed 0 bases from V and 2 bases from J, with 14 bases in between. This CDR3 has 16 residues.

This clone was counted a few times. The CDR3 bases are TGCAGCGTTTTGAATATCCGGGACTACAATGAGCAGTTCTTC. Protein sequence: CSVLNIRDYNEQFF. V and J are TRBV29-1 and TRBJ2-1, with D possibly matching TRBD2 (5 bases). The germline V gene has CDR1 SQVTM and CDR2 ANQGSEA. V lost 5 bases and J lost 3, with 14 bases in between. The length of the CDR3 is 14 residues.

This chain connects TRBV7-9 to TRBJ2-3, with a weak D call TRBD1 (5 bases). Germline V gene data show CDR1 as SEHNR and CDR2 as FQNEAQ (reference sequence). CDR3 size: 13 residues. V gave up 5 bases and J gave up 7 bases, with 13 bases separating them. The CDR3 spells CASSVPDTNTQYF. The CDR3 DNA is TGTGCCAGCAGCGTCCCGGACACCAATACGCAGTATTTT.

V is TRBV27 and J is TRBJ2-4; no clear D gene. The CDR3 sequence is 15 residues long. Germline V gene data show CDR1 as MNHEY and CDR2 as SMNVEV (reference sequence). V was cut by 3 bases and J by 0 bases, with 9 bases left in between. The DNA of the CDR3 is TGTGCCAGCAGTTTTGGAGACGGAGCCAAAAACATTCAGTACTTC. Translating gives CASSFGDGAKNIQYF.

The V gene is TRBV2, the J gene TRBJ1-1; 8 bases fit TRBD1. Trimming at V came to 4 bases and at J to 1 base, leaving 2 bases not matched to a gene. Germline assignment: CDR1 SNHLY and CDR2 FYNNEI. The CDR3 is made up of 14 amino acids. Here the CDR3 DNA reads TGTGCCAGCAGTGGTACAGGGGGGAACACTGAAGCTTTCTTT. Translated: CASSGTGGNTEAFF.

For the CDR3, the DNA is TGTGCCAGCAGCGCACCTCTAGCGGGGGGGCCCGATACGCAGTATTTT. Its protein is CASSAPLAGGPDTQYF. The chain links TRBV9 to TRBJ2-3; 12 positions match TRBD2. This CDR3 comprises 16 residues. CDR1 is SGDLS and CDR2 is YYNGEE in the germline V gene. After removal of 3 bases from V and 6 bases from J, the junction contained 8 bases not matched to a gene.

This clone has just one count. This chain joins TRBV2 and TRBJ2-3; no clear D gene. CDR1 and CDR2 (germline): SNHLY, FYNNEI. V was trimmed by 3 bases and J by 0 bases, leaving 4 bases between them. The CDR3 consists of 13 residues. The chain's CDR3 is CASSEASTDTQYF. In nucleotides, the CDR3 is TGTGCCAGCAGTGAGGCTAGCACAGATACGCAGTATTTT.